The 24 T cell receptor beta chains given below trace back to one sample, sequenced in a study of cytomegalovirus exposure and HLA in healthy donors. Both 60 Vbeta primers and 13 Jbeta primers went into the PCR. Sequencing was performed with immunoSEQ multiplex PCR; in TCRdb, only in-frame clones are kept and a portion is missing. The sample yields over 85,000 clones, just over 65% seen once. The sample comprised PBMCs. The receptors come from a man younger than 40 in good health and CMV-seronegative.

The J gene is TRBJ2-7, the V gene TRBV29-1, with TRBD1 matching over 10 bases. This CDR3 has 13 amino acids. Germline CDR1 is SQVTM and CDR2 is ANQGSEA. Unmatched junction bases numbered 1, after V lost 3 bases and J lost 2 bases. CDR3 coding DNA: TGCAGCGTTGATGGACAGGGGGCCTACGAGCAGTACTTC. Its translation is CSVDGQGAYEQYF.

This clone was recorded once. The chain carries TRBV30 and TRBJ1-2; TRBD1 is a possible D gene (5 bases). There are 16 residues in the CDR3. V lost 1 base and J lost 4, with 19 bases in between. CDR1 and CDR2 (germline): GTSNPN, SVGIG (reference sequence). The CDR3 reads CAWSGVARVAGYGYTF. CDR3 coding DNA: TGTGCCTGGAGTGGAGTGGCCAGGGTTGCCGGCTATGGCTACACCTTC.

The CDR3: CASSPGGNEQYF. In nucleotides, the CDR3 is TGTGCCAGCAGCCCGGGGGGAAACGAGCAGTACTTC. The chain employs TRBV7-3 and TRBJ2-7; TRBD2 agrees at 7 bases. V lost 5 bases, J lost 5 bases, and 3 bases stayed unmatched. The V gene's germline CDR1 is SGHTA and CDR2 FQGTGA. CDR3 size: 12 residues.

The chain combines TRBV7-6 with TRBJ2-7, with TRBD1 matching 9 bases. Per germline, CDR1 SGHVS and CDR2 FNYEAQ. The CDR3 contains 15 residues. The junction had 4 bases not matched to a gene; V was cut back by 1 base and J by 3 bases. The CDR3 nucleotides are TGTGCCAGCAGCTTAGGTGGGACAGGGTACTACGAGCAGTACTTC. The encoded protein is CASSLGGTGYYEQYF.

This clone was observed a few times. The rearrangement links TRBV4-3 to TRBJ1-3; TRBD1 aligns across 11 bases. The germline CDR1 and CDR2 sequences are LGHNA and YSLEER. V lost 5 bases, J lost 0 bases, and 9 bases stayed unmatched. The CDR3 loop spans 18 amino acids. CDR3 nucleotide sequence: TGCGCCAGCAGCTTCTGGACAGGGGGCCGCGACTCTGGAAACACCATATATTTT. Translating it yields CASSFWTGGRDSGNTIYF.

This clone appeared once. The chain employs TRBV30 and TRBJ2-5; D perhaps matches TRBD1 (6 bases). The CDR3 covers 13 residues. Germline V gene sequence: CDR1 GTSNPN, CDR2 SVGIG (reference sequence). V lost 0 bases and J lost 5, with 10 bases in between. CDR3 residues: CAWSVWQGETQYF. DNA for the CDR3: TGTGCCTGGAGTGTGTGGCAGGGGGAGACCCAGTACTTC. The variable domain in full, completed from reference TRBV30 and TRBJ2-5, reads SQTIHQWPATLVQPVGSPLSLECTVEGTSNPNLYWYRQAAGRGLQLLFYSVGIGQISSEVPQNLSASRPQDRQFILSSKKLLLSDSGFYLCAWSVWQGETQYFGPGTRLLVL.

This CDR3 reads CASSPRVGDTMGNEQFF. In nucleotides, the CDR3 is TGCGCCAGCAGCCCTAGAGTTGGGGACACCATGGGCAATGAGCAGTTCTTC. The chain links TRBV4-1 to TRBJ2-1; tentative D call: TRBD1 (6 bases). The CDR3 totals 17 residues. Germline assignment: CDR1 MGHRA and CDR2 YSYEKL. The V end was cut by 4 bases, the J end by 6 bases, with 22 bases between.

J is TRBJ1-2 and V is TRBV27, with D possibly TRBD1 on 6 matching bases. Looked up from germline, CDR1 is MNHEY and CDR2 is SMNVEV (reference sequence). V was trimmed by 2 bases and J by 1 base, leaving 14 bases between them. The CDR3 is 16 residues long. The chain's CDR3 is CASSLNDRIDNYGYTF. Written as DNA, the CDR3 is TGTGCCAGCAGTTTAAACGACAGGATAGATAACTATGGCTACACCTTC.

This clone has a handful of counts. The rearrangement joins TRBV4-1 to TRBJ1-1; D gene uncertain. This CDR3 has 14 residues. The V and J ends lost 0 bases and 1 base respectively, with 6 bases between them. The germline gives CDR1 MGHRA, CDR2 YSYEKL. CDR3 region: CASSQDAGNTEAFF. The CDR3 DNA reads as TGCGCCAGCAGCCAAGATGCAGGGAACACTGAAGCTTTCTTT.

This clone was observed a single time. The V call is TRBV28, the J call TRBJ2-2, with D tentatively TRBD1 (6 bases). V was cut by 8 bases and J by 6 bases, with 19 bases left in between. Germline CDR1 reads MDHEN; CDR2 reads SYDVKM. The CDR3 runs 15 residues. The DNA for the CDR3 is TGTGCCAGCGGATCCGGGACACCTCACGCCGGGGAGCTGTTTTTT. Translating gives CASGSGTPHAGELFF.

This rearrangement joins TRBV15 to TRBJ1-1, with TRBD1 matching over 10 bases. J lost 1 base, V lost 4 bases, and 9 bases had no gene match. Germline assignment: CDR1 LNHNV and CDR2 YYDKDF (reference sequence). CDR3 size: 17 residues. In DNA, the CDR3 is TGTGCCACCAGCAAAAACCGGGACAGGGGAGAGAACACTGAAGCTTTCTTT. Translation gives CATSKNRDRGENTEAFF.

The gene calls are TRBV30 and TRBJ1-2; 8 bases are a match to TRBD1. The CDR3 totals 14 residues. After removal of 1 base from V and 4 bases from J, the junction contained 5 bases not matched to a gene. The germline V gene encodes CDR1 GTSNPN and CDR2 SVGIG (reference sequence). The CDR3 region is CAWSAGQGGYGYTF. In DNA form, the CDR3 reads TGTGCCTGGAGTGCCGGACAGGGTGGCTATGGCTACACCTTC.

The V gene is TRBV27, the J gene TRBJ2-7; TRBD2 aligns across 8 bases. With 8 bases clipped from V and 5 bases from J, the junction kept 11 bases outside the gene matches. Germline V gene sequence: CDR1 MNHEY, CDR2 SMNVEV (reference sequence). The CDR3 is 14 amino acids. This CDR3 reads CASGLLAGFDEQYF. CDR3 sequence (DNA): TGTGCCAGCGGACTGTTAGCGGGATTCGACGAGCAGTACTTC.

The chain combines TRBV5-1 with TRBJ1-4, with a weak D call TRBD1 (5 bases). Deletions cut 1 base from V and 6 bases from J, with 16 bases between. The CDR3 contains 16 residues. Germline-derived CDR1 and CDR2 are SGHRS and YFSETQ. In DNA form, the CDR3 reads TGCGCCAGCAGCTTGCGGGAGCCCGGGGGTTATGAAAAACTGTTTTTT. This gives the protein CASSLREPGGYEKLFF.

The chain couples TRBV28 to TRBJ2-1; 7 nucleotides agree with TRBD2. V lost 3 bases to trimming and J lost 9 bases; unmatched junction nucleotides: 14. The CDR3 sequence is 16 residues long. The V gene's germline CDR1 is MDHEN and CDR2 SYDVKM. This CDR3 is CASSLIGLREYAEQFF. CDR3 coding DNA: TGTGCCAGCAGTTTGATCGGCTTGCGGGAGTACGCTGAGCAGTTCTTC.

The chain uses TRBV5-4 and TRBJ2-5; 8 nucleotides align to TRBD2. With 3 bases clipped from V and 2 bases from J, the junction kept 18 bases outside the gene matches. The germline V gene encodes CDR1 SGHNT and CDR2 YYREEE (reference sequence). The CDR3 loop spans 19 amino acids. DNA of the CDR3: TGTGCCAGCAGCTCCCAAATAGCGGGGCCCCTTCGCGCACAAGAGACCCAGTACTTC. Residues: CASSSQIAGPLRAQETQYF.

The CDR3 spells CASSLDSGVMTEAFF. The CDR3 nucleotides are TGTGCCAGCAGCTTAGATTCAGGGGTGATGACTGAAGCTTTCTTT. The chain joins TRBV7-9 to TRBJ1-1, with D possibly matching TRBD1 (6 bases). Germline V lookup: CDR1 SEHNR, CDR2 FQNEAQ (reference sequence). This CDR3 contains 15 residues. Trimming removed 1 base at V and 5 bases at J, with 14 bases between.

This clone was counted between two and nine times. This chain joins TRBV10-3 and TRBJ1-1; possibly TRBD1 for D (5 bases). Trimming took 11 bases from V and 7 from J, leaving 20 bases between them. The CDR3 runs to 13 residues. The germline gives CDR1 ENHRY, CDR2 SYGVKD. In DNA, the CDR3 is TGTGCCGGGAGTGGGACTGGGGGTGGTGAAGCTTTCTTT. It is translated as CAGSGTGGGEAFF.

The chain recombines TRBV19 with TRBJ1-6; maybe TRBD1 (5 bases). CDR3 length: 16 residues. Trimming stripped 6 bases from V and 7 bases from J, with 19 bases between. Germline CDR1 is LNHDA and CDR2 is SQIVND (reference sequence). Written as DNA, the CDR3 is TGTGCCAGTAGCGACTACCGGGGGGTACGGAATTCACCCCTCCACTTT. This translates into CASSDYRGVRNSPLHF.

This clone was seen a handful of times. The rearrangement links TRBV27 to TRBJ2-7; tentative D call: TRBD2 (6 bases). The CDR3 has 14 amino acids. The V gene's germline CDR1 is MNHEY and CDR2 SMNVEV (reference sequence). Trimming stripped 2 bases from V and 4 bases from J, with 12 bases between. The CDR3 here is CASSLVLAGYEQYF. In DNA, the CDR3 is TGTGCCAGCAGTTTAGTACTAGCTGGGTACGAGCAGTACTTC.

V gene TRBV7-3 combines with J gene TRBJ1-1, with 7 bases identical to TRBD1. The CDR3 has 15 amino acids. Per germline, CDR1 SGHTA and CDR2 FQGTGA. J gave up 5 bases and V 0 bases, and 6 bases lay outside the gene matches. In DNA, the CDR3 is TGTGCCAGCAGCTTAACACCTTTGACAGGGACTGAAGCTTTCTTT. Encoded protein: CASSLTPLTGTEAFF.

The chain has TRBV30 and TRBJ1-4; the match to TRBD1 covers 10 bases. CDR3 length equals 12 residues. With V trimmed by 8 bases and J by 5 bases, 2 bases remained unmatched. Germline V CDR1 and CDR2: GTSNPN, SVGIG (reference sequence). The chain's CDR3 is CAGDRGNEKLFF. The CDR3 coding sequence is TGTGCCGGGGACAGGGGAAATGAAAAACTGTTTTTT. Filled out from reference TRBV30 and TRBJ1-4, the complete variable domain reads SQTIHQWPATLVQPVGSPLSLECTVEGTSNPNLYWYRQAAGRGLQLLFYSVGIGQISSEVPQNLSASRPQDRQFILSSKKLLLSDSGFYLCAGDRGNEKLFFGSGTQLSVL.

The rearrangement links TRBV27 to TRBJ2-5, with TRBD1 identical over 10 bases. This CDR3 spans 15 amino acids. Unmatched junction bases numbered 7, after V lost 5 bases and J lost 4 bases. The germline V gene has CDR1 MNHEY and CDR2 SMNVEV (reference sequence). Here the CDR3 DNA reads TGTGCCAGCAGTGTCCTGACAGGGGGCGCAGAGACCCAGTACTTC. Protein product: CASSVLTGGAETQYF.

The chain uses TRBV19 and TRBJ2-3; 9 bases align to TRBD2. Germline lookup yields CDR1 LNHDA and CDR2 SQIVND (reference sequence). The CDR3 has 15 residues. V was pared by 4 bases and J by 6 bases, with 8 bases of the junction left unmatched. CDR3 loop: CASSRLAVGVDTQYF. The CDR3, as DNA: TGTGCCAGTAGTAGACTAGCGGTAGGGGTCGATACGCAGTATTTT.